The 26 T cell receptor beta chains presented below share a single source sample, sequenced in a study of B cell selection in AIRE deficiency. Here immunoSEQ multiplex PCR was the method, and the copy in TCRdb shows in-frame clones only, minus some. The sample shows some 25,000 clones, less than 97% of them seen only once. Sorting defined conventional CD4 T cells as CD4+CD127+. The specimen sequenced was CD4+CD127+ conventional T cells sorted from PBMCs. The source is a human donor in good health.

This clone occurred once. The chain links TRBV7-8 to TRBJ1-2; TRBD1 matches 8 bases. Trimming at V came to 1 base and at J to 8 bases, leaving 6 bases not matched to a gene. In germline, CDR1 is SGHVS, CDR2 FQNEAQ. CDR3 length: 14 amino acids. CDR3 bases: TGTGCCAGCAGCTTAGGGTACGACAGGGGAGGCTACACCTTC. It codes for CASSLGYDRGGYTF.

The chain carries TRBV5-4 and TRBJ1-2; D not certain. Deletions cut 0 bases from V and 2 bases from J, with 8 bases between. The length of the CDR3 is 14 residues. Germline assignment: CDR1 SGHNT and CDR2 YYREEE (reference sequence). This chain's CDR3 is CASSLVSQNYGYTF. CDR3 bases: TGTGCCAGCAGCTTGGTATCACAGAACTATGGCTACACCTTC.

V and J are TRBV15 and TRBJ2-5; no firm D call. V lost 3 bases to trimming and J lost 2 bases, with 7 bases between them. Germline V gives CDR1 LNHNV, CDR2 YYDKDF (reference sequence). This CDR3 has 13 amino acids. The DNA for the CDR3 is TGTGCCACCAGCAGTGGGGTACAAGAGACCCAGTACTTC. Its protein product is CATSSGVQETQYF.

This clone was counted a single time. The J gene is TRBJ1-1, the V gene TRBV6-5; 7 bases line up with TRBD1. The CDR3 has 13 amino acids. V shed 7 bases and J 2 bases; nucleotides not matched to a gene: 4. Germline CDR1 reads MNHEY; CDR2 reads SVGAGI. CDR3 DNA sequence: TGTGCCAGCATACGGGACAGTAACACTGAAGCTTTCTTT. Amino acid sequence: CASIRDSNTEAFF.

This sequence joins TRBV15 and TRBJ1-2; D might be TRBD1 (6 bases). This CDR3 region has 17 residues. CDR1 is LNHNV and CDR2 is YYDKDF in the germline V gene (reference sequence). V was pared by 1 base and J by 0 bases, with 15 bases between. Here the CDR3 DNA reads TGTGCCACCAGCAGAGGGGGAACAGGGAGGACTAACTATGGCTACACCTTC. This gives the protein CATSRGGTGRTNYGYTF.

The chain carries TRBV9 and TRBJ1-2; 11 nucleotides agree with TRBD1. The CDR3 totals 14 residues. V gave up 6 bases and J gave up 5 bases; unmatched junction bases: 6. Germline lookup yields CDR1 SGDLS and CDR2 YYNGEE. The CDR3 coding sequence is TGTGCCAGCAACCCGGGGGACAGGGGGTATGGCTACACCTTC. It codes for CASNPGDRGYGYTF.

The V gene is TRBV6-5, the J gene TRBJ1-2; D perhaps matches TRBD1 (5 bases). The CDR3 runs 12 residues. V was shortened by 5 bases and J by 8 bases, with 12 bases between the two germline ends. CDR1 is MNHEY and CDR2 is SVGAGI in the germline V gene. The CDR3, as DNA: TGTGCCAGCAGTCGACTAGGGGACGGCTACACCTTC. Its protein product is CASSRLGDGYTF.

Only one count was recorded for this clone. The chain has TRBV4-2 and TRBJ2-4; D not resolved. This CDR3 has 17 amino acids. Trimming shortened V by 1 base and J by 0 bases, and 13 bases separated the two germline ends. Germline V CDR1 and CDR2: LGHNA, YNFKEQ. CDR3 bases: TGTGCCAGCAGCCAAGCGGTCAGAGAACTAGCCAAAAACATTCAGTACTTC. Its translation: CASSQAVRELAKNIQYF.

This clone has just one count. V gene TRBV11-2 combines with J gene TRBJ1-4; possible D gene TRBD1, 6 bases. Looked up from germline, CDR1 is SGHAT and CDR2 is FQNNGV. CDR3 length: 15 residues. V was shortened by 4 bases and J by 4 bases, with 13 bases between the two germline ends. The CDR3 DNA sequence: TGTGCCAGCAGCTCCAGACAGGACTATAATGAAAAACTGTTTTTT. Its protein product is CASSSRQDYNEKLFF. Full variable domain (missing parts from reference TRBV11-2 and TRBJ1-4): EAGVAQSPRYKIIEKRQSVAFWCNPISGHATLYWYQQILGQGPKLLIQFQNNGVVDDSQLPKDRFSAERLKGVDSTLKIQPAKLEDSAVYLCASSSRQDYNEKLFFGSGTQLSVL.

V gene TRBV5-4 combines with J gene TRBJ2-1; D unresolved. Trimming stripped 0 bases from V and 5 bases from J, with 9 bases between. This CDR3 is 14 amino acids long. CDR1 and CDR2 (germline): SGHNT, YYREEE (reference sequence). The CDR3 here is CASSLGSPHNEQFF. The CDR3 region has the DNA TGTGCCAGCAGCTTGGGCAGCCCTCACAATGAGCAGTTCTTC.

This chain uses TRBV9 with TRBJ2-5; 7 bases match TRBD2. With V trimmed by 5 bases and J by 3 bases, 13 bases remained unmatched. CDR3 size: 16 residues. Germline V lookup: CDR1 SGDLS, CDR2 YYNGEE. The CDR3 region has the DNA TGTGCCAGCAGTCTCAGTGGGAGGGCCGGGGAAGAGACCCAGTACTTC. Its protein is CASSLSGRAGEETQYF.

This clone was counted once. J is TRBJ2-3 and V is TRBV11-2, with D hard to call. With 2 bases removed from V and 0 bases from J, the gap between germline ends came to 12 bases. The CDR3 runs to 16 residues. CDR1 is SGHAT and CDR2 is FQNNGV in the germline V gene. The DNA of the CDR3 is TGTGCCAGCAGCTTATTCGACTGGAGCAGCACAGATACGCAGTATTTT. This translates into CASSLFDWSSTDTQYF.

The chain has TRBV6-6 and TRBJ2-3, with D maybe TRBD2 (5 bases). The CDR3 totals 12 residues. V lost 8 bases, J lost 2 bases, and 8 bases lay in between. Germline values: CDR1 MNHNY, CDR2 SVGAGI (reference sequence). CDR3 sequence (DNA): TGTGCCAGCGAGGGTACCACAGATACGCAGTATTTT. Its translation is CASEGTTDTQYF.

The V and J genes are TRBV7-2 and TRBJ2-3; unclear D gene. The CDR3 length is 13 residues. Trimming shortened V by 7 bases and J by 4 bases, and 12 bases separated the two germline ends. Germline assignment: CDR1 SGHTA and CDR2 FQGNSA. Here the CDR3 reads CASTYNLPDTQYF. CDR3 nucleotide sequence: TGTGCCAGCACCTACAACCTCCCAGATACGCAGTATTTT.

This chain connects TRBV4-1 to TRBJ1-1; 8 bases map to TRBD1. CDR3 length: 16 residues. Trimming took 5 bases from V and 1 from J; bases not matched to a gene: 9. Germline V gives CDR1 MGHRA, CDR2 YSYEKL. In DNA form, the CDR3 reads TGCGCCAGCAGCGGGGCAGGGGGCGGCTGGAACACTGAAGCTTTCTTT. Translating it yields CASSGAGGGWNTEAFF.

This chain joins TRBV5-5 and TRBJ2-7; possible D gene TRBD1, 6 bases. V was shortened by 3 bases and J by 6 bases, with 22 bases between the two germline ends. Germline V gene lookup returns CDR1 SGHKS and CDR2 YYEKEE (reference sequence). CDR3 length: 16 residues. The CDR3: CASSSPHESGAFEQYF. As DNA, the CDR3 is TGTGCCAGCAGCTCCCCACATGAGTCAGGGGCGTTCGAGCAGTACTTC.

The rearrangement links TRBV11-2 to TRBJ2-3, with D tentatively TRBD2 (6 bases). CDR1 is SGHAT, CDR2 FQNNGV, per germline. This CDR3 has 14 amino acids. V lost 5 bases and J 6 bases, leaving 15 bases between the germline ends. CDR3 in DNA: TGTGCCAGCAGCCTCGGGACTGGCCGGGATACGCAGTATTTT. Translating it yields CASSLGTGRDTQYF. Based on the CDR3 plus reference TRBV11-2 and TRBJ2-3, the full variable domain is EAGVAQSPRYKIIEKRQSVAFWCNPISGHATLYWYQQILGQGPKLLIQFQNNGVVDDSQLPKDRFSAERLKGVDSTLKIQPAKLEDSAVYLCASSLGTGRDTQYFGPGTRLTVL.

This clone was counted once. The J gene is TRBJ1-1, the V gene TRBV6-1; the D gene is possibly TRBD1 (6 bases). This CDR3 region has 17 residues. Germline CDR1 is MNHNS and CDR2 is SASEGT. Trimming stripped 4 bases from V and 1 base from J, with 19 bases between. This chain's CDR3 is CASSVRRGGAGNTEAFF. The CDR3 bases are TGTGCCAGCAGTGTCAGGAGGGGGGGCGCTGGGAACACTGAAGCTTTCTTT.

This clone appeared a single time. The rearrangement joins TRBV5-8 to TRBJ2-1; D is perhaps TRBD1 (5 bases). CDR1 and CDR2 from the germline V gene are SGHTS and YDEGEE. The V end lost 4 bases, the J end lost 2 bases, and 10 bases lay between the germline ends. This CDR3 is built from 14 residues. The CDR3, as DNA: TGTGCCAGCAGCGCAAGGACACCCTACAATGAGCAGTTCTTC. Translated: CASSARTPYNEQFF.

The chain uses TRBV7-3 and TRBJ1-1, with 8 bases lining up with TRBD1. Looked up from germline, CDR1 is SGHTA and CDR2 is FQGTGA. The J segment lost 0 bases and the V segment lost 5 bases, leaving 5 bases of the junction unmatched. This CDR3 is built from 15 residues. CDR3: CASSATGGVNTEAFF. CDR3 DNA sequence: TGTGCCAGCAGCGCCACAGGGGGAGTGAACACTGAAGCTTTCTTT.

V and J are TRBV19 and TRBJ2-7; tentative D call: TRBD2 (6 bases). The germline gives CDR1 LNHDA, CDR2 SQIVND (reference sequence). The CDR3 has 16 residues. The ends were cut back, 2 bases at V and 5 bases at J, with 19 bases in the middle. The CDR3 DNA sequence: TGTGCCAGTAGTATAAGTCCGGGACTTACGTACCACGAGCAGTACTTC. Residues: CASSISPGLTYHEQYF. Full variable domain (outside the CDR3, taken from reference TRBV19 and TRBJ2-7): DGGITQSPKYLFRKEGQNVTLSCEQNLNHDAMYWYRQDPGQGLRLIYYSQIVNDFQKGDIAEGYSVSREKKESFPLTVTSAQKNPTAFYLCASSISPGLTYHEQYFGPGTRLTVT.

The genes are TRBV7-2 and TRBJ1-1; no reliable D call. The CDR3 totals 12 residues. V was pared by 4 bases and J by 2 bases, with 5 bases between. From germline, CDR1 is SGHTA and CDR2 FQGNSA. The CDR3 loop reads CASSYLNTEAFF. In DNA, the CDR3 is TGTGCCAGCAGCTACCTAAACACTGAAGCTTTCTTT.

CDR3 DNA sequence: TGTGCCAGCAGCTTGGGGTTTGGAGAGACCCAGTACTTC. This gives the protein CASSLGFGETQYF. This chain uses TRBV5-4 with TRBJ2-5; D is unclear. V lost 0 bases to trimming and J lost 4 bases, with 7 bases between them. The CDR3 loop spans 13 amino acids. Germline loops: CDR1 SGHNT, CDR2 YYREEE (reference sequence).

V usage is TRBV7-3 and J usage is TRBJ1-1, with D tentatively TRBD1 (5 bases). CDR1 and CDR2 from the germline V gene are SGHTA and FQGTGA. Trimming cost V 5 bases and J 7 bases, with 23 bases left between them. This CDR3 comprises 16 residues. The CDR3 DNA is TGTGCCAGCAGCCGAGTCCAGTCCGGGGGTGTTGGTGAAGCTTTCTTT. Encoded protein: CASSRVQSGGVGEAFF.

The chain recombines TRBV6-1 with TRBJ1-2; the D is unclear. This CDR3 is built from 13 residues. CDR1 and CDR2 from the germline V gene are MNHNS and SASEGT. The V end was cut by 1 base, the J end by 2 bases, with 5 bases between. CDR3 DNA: TGTGCCAGCAGTGAAGAGGGAAACTATGGCTACACCTTC. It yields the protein CASSEEGNYGYTF.

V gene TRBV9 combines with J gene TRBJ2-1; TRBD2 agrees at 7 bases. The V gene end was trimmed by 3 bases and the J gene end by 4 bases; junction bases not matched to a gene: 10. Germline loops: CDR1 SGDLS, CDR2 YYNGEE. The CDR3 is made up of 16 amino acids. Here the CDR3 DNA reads TGTGCCAGCAGCGCTCTGGGGGGAGGGACGTACAATGAGCAGTTCTTC. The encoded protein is CASSALGGGTYNEQFF.